The 10 T cell receptor beta chains below all came from one sample that was sequenced in a study of T cell responses to AZD1222 COVID-19 vaccine. The data were produced by immunoSEQ multiplex PCR, yet TCRdb's version contains in-frame clones alone and is incomplete. The sample contains 69,000 or so clones, 70% to 90% of which appear only once. The sample consisted of peripheral blood, taken 28 days after the second AZD1222 dose. Receptor source: an adult who received the AZD1222 COVID-19 vaccine.

V usage is TRBV6-1 and J usage is TRBJ1-5; no clear D gene. The CDR3 has 13 residues. Per the germline V gene, CDR1 is MNHNS and CDR2 is SASEGT. The V gene lost 2 bases and the J gene lost 6 bases, with 8 bases spanning the gap. This CDR3 is CASSEPGGQPQHF. The CDR3 bases are TGTGCCAGCAGTGAACCGGGAGGTCAGCCCCAGCATTTT.

The rearrangement links TRBV7-6 to TRBJ1-1; weak D call: TRBD1 (6 bases). Per the germline V gene, CDR1 is SGHVS and CDR2 is FNYEAQ. The CDR3 runs to 13 residues. The V gene lost 8 bases and the J gene lost 0 bases, with 10 bases spanning the gap. The CDR3, as DNA: TGTGCCAGCTACGGGGGCTTGAACACTGAAGCTTTCTTT. Protein product: CASYGGLNTEAFF.

This clone appeared a few times. The chain combines TRBV5-4 with TRBJ1-1; D is unclear. V was shortened by 0 bases and J by 4 bases, with 10 bases between the two germline ends. Germline loops: CDR1 SGHNT, CDR2 YYREEE (reference sequence). This CDR3 contains 14 residues. The CDR3 is CASSLGRVPTEAFF. The CDR3, as DNA: TGTGCCAGCAGCTTGGGGAGGGTTCCCACTGAAGCTTTCTTT.

This clone was observed once. The chain couples TRBV3-1 (or the pseudogene TRBV3-2) to TRBJ1-4; no clear D. The germline V gene has CDR1 LGHDT and CDR2 YNNKEL (reference sequence). The V and J ends lost 1 base and 5 bases respectively, with 5 bases between them. The CDR3 runs 13 residues. CDR3: CASSQGRNEKLFF. CDR3 DNA sequence: TGTGCCAGCAGCCAAGGCCGGAATGAAAAACTGTTTTTT.

This clone is medium-sized within its sample. The chain has TRBV7-9 and TRBJ2-2; D call uncertain. Trimming removed 5 bases from V and 5 bases from J, with 9 bases in between. This CDR3 has 13 residues. CDR1 and CDR2 (germline): SEHNR, FQNEAQ (reference sequence). Here the CDR3 reads CASSPTATGELFF. The CDR3 DNA reads TGTGCCAGCAGCCCAACTGCGACCGGGGAGCTGTTTTTT.

In this sample, this clone turned up many times. The rearrangement links TRBV2 to TRBJ2-7; maybe TRBD2 (6 bases). Germline V gene lookup returns CDR1 SNHLY and CDR2 FYNNEI. Trimming pared 6 bases from V and 4 bases from J, leaving 13 bases between. The CDR3 covers 13 residues. CDR3 region: CASRRGRTYEQYF. CDR3 nucleotides: TGTGCCAGCAGGCGGGGCCGGACATACGAGCAGTACTTC.

This chain uses TRBV11-3 with TRBJ2-1, with 9 bases identical to TRBD1. The CDR3 has 16 residues. Germline CDR1 reads SGHNT; CDR2 reads YENEEA. After removal of 1 base from V and 7 bases from J, the junction contained 8 bases not matched to a gene. The CDR3 sequence is CASSLAGTGSRNEQFF. CDR3 sequence (DNA): TGTGCCAGCAGCTTAGCCGGGACAGGGTCTAGAAATGAGCAGTTCTTC.

The chain recombines TRBV10-3 with TRBJ2-5; perhaps TRBD1 as D (5 bases). V lost 6 bases and J lost 5, with 7 bases in between. This CDR3 region has 11 residues. CDR1 ENHRY and CDR2 SYGVKD come from the germline V gene. CDR3 nucleotide sequence: TGTGCCATCAGCAGGGATGAGACCCAGTACTTC. Protein: CAISRDETQYF.

This rearrangement joins TRBV7-2 to TRBJ2-7, with TRBD1 identical over 8 bases. CDR1 and CDR2 (germline): SGHTA, FQGNSA. The CDR3 is 14 residues long. V gave up 9 bases and J gave up 1 base; unmatched junction bases: 8. CDR3 nucleotide sequence: TGTGCCAGTAAGGGGCAGGGGGCTTCCTACGAGCAGTACTTC. Translated: CASKGQGASYEQYF.

V is TRBV29-1 and J is TRBJ2-3; the match to TRBD2 covers 8 bases. The CDR3 is made up of 14 amino acids. Germline lookup yields CDR1 SQVTM and CDR2 ANQGSEA. With V trimmed by 3 bases and J by 3 bases, 5 bases remained unmatched. CDR3 DNA: TGCAGCGTTGAGAGCGGGAGTGGGACAGATACGCAGTATTTT. This encodes CSVESGSGTDTQYF.